The 26 T cell receptor beta chains listed next were all sequenced from one sample in a study of blood T cell repertoires in COVID-19. Only in-frame clones appear in the TCRdb table, and some are missing; sequencing was by immunoSEQ multiplex PCR. This sample has about 170,000 clones; 84% occur once, and the top ten carry 6% to 9%. The sample taken for sequencing was peripheral blood. These receptors were taken from a man aged 35 to 55 who had recovered from COVID-19.

V usage is TRBV5-1 and J usage is TRBJ2-7, with a weak D call TRBD2 (6 bases). The CDR3 is made up of 14 amino acids. The germline CDR1 and CDR2 sequences are SGHRS and YFSETQ. The ends were cut back, 0 bases at V and 0 bases at J, with 7 bases in the middle. The DNA of the CDR3 is TGCGCCAGCAGCTTGGGGGACTTCTCCTACGAGCAGTACTTC. Protein: CASSLGDFSYEQYF.

V and J are TRBV5-5 and TRBJ1-2; D might be TRBD1 (5 bases). V was shortened by 4 bases and J by 8 bases, with 15 bases between the two germline ends. The CDR3 runs 13 residues. The germline gives CDR1 SGHKS, CDR2 YYEKEE (reference sequence). The CDR3 DNA reads as TGTGCCAGCAGCCAACATCAGGGTGGGGGCTACACCTTC. Amino acids: CASSQHQGGGYTF. Full variable domain (remainder filled in from reference TRBV5-5 and TRBJ1-2): DAGVTQSPTHLIKTRGQQVTLRCSPISGHKSVSWYQQVLGQGPQFIFQYYEKEERGRGNFPDRFSARQFPNYSSELNVNALLLGDSALYLCASSQHQGGGYTFGSGTRLTVV.

The V gene is TRBV6-1, the J gene TRBJ2-4; D is undetermined. The CDR3 has 15 amino acids. Per the germline V gene, CDR1 is MNHNS and CDR2 is SASEGT. Trimming took 3 bases from V and 4 from J, leaving 13 bases between them. Here the CDR3 DNA reads TGTGCCAGCAGTGATCAGACAATCCCTAAAAACATTCAGTACTTC. It codes for CASSDQTIPKNIQYF.

A single count supports this clone. The V and J genes are TRBV19 and TRBJ1-4, with D tentatively TRBD1 (6 bases). CDR3 size: 14 residues. V was pared by 3 bases and J by 6 bases, with 11 bases between. Germline CDR1 and CDR2: LNHDA and SQIVND (reference sequence). This chain's CDR3 is CASSISDSHEKLFF. The CDR3 DNA is TGTGCCAGTAGTATCTCGGACAGCCATGAAAAACTGTTTTTT.

This chain links TRBV6-1 with TRBJ2-3; TRBD1 agrees at 10 bases. The CDR3 length is 17 residues. The V and J ends lost 4 bases and 3 bases, in that order; junction bases with no gene match: 10. Germline CDR1 is MNHNS and CDR2 is SASEGT. DNA for the CDR3: TGTGCCAGCAGTGCAATTCCGGGACAGGGGCTAACAGATACGCAGTATTTT. This encodes CASSAIPGQGLTDTQYF.

The chain links TRBV4-3 to TRBJ2-7; possible D gene TRBD1, 6 bases. Trimming pared 0 bases from V and 2 bases from J, leaving 14 bases between. CDR1 is LGHNA, CDR2 YSLEER, per germline. This CDR3 comprises 16 residues. DNA of the CDR3: TGCGCCAGCAGCCAAGAGGGTGGGGCAGGGGCCTACGAGCAGTACTTC. It yields the protein CASSQEGGAGAYEQYF.

The CDR3 coding sequence is TGTGCCAGCAGCTTATTTAGCCCAAGGTGGGAGACCCAGTACTTC. Encoded protein: CASSLFSPRWETQYF. This chain uses TRBV7-8 with TRBJ2-5; unclear D gene. This CDR3 is 15 amino acids long. Germline V gene data show CDR1 as SGHVS and CDR2 as FQNEAQ. The V and J ends lost 2 bases and 5 bases respectively, with 15 bases between them.

The chain couples TRBV27 to TRBJ2-3; a weak D match, TRBD2 (5 bases). Germline-derived CDR1 and CDR2 are MNHEY and SMNVEV (reference sequence). The CDR3 totals 17 residues. The germline V and J ends were trimmed by 2 bases and 0 bases, with 15 bases remaining between them. CDR3 protein: CASSLDLASSSTDTQYF. The DNA of the CDR3 is TGTGCCAGCAGTTTAGATTTGGCTAGCAGTAGCACAGATACGCAGTATTTT.

This sequence joins TRBV30 and TRBJ1-1; D is unresolved. V lost 1 base and J lost 2, with 8 bases in between. Germline V gene data show CDR1 as GTSNPN and CDR2 as SVGIG (reference sequence). The CDR3 has 13 residues. CDR3 DNA: TGTGCCTGGAGTGACCAGTCCAACACTGAAGCTTTCTTT. This translates into CAWSDQSNTEAFF.

The chain employs TRBV7-9 and TRBJ2-5; TRBD1 matches at 7 bases. The length of the CDR3 is 14 residues. After removal of 7 bases from V and 2 bases from J, the junction contained 7 bases not matched to a gene. The germline gives CDR1 SEHNR, CDR2 FQNEAQ (reference sequence). Here the CDR3 DNA reads TGTGCCAGCAATCCGCAGGGGGTACAAGAGACCCAGTACTTC. Its protein product is CASNPQGVQETQYF.

This chain links TRBV18 with TRBJ2-5, with a tentative D call TRBD2 (5 bases). CDR1 and CDR2 (germline): KGHSH, LQKENI. Trimming took 5 bases from V and 4 from J, leaving 8 bases between them. This CDR3 has 12 residues. The CDR3 bases are TGTGCCAGCTCAGGGAGCCGAGAGACCCAGTACTTC. As protein: CASSGSRETQYF.

This chain joins TRBV4-2 and TRBJ1-4; no firm D call. The germline gives CDR1 LGHNA, CDR2 YNFKEQ. The V and J ends lost 2 bases and 5 bases respectively, with 9 bases between them. CDR3 length: 14 residues. The CDR3 protein is CASSQPPSNEKLFF. The DNA of the CDR3 is TGTGCCAGCAGCCAACCTCCGAGCAATGAAAAACTGTTTTTT.

CDR3 region: CASSSTGGQETQYF. The CDR3 DNA reads TGTGCCAGCAGCTCGACAGGGGGGCAAGAGACCCAGTACTTC. This chain uses TRBV7-2 with TRBJ2-5; 9 bases line up with TRBD1. Germline trimming cut 4 bases from V and 2 bases from J; bases unmatched to any gene: 2. Germline V lookup: CDR1 SGHTA, CDR2 FQGNSA. The CDR3 sequence is 14 residues long.

In this sample, this clone turned up a few times. The chain employs TRBV2 and TRBJ2-3, with 8 bases fitting TRBD2. Unmatched junction bases numbered 9, after V lost 7 bases and J lost 0 bases. The germline gives CDR1 SNHLY, CDR2 FYNNEI. The CDR3 is made up of 16 amino acids. The CDR3 DNA sequence: TGTGCCAGCACTCCTGGAAGGACTAGCAGCACAGATACGCAGTATTTT. Its translation: CASTPGRTSSTDTQYF.

The V call is TRBV6-5, the J call TRBJ2-7; 8 bases agree with TRBD2. Germline CDR1 MNHEY, CDR2 SVGAGI. The length of the CDR3 is 14 residues. V lost 2 bases, J lost 5 bases, and 5 bases stayed unmatched. The CDR3 is CASSYGGGLDEQYF. In nucleotides, the CDR3 is TGTGCCAGCAGTTACGGCGGGGGGCTGGACGAGCAGTACTTC.

This clone appeared many times. Other DNA sequences within the sample encode an identical CDR3. This chain joins TRBV9 and TRBJ2-7; 9 bases match TRBD2. The J segment lost 4 bases and the V segment lost 0 bases, leaving 5 bases of the junction unmatched. Germline-derived CDR1 and CDR2 are SGDLS and YYNGEE. The CDR3 spans 15 residues. In DNA, the CDR3 is TGTGCCAGCAGCGTAGAGAGCGGGAGGAGGTACGAGCAGTACTTC. This codes for CASSVESGRRYEQYF.

The chain employs TRBV6-2 or TRBV6-3 and TRBJ2-1, with D possibly being TRBD1 (6 bases). CDR1 MNHEY and CDR2 SVGEGT come from the germline V gene. This CDR3 comprises 14 residues. Between the trimmed V and J ends, which lost 2 bases and 4 bases, there was a span of 9 bases. CDR3 coding DNA: TGTGCCAGCAGTTACGGACAGCCTTACAATGAGCAGTTCTTC. It yields the protein CASSYGQPYNEQFF.

The rearrangement links TRBV28 to TRBJ1-4; 7 nucleotides line up with TRBD1. Germline V gene sequence: CDR1 MDHEN, CDR2 SYDVKM. CDR3 length equals 15 residues. The trim removed 4 bases at V and 6 bases at J, leaving 8 bases unmatched. CDR3 in DNA: TGTGCCAGCAGTTCGCTGGAAGGGGGCCATGAAAAACTGTTTTTT. This translates into CASSSLEGGHEKLFF. The whole variable domain, remainder taken from reference TRBV28 and TRBJ1-4, is DVKVTQSSRYLVKRTGEKVFLECVQDMDHENMFWYRQDPGLGLRLIYFSYDVKMKEKGDIPEGYSVSREKKERFSLILESASTNQTSMYLCASSSLEGGHEKLFFGSGTQLSVL.

The chain is built from TRBV5-4 and TRBJ2-5; 7 bases match TRBD2. The CDR3 is 16 residues long. The V gene's germline CDR1 is SGHNT and CDR2 YYREEE (reference sequence). J lost 4 bases, V lost 0 bases, and 9 bases had no gene match. CDR3 in amino acids: CASSLDPRGGRETQYF. The CDR3, as DNA: TGTGCCAGCAGCTTGGACCCCCGCGGGGGTAGAGAGACCCAGTACTTC.

The chain links TRBV28 to TRBJ1-4; perhaps TRBD1 as D (6 bases). The germline V gene has CDR1 MDHEN and CDR2 SYDVKM. The CDR3 spans 15 residues. V was cut by 7 bases and J by 5 bases, with 17 bases left in between. The DNA for the CDR3 is TGTGCCAGCACAAACCCGACAGGAAGCAATGAAAAACTGTTTTTT. Protein: CASTNPTGSNEKLFF.

This chain uses TRBV6-5 with TRBJ2-7; maybe TRBD2 (5 bases). V lost 6 bases, J lost 0 bases, and 15 bases lay in between. The germline V gene encodes CDR1 MNHEY and CDR2 SVGAGI. This CDR3 is 15 amino acids long. CDR3 in DNA: TGTGCCAGCAGACTAGACTCTTTGAGCTCCTACGAGCAGTACTTC. Protein: CASRLDSLSSYEQYF.

This clone occurred once. This chain connects TRBV11-1 to TRBJ1-1, with D perhaps TRBD1 (6 bases). The ends were cut back, 5 bases at V and 1 base at J, with 8 bases in the middle. The germline CDR1 and CDR2 sequences are SGHAT and FQDESV (reference sequence). The CDR3 has 13 amino acids. The CDR3 DNA reads TGTGCCAGCAGCCGCAGGGGGAACACTGAAGCTTTCTTT. It is translated as CASSRRGNTEAFF.

This chain joins TRBV11-2 and TRBJ2-5; 11 bases fit TRBD2. CDR1 SGHAT and CDR2 FQNNGV come from the germline V gene. CDR3 size: 17 residues. V dropped 5 bases and J dropped 5; count of bases not matched to a gene: 13. The CDR3 is CASSHSLAGGLGETQYF. Written as DNA, the CDR3 is TGTGCCAGCAGCCACAGCCTAGCGGGAGGCCTAGGGGAGACCCAGTACTTC.

J is TRBJ2-1 and V is TRBV27; TRBD2 is a possible D gene (6 bases). CDR1 and CDR2 from the germline V gene are MNHEY and SMNVEV (reference sequence). The CDR3 runs to 13 residues. V was shortened by 2 bases and J by 5 bases, with 7 bases between the two germline ends. Written as DNA, the CDR3 is TGTGCCAGCAGTTTAGGAGGGCACAATGAGCAGTTCTTC. Translation: CASSLGGHNEQFF.

The rearrangement uses TRBV7-8 and TRBJ2-1, with D possibly matching TRBD1 (5 bases). The length of the CDR3 is 14 residues. Trimming removed 5 bases from V and 2 bases from J, with 10 bases in between. Germline CDR1 and CDR2: SGHVS and FQNEAQ. In DNA, the CDR3 is TGTGCCAGCAGCCCGACAGAGACCTACAATGAGCAGTTCTTC. Translating gives CASSPTETYNEQFF.

The chain couples TRBV5-1 to TRBJ1-5; TRBD1 matches 10 bases. Germline V gene lookup returns CDR1 SGHRS and CDR2 YFSETQ. The CDR3 runs to 14 residues. The junction had 0 bases not matched to a gene; V was cut back by 0 bases and J by 6 bases. The CDR3 reads CASSLGTGGQPQHF. For the CDR3, the DNA is TGCGCCAGCAGCTTGGGGACAGGGGGTCAGCCCCAGCATTTT.